The 21 T cell receptor beta chains in this list originate from one sample, sequenced in a study of blood T cells in healthy people across ages. PCR was performed a second time for about 7 to 12 cycles using a sample-barcoded 5' primer and a J-beta primer mix. Using its own MiXCR run on the 5' RACE reads, TCRdb lists one record per CDR3 protein. There are about a million distinct CDR3 sequences in the sample; 51% occur only once, and roughly 23% lies in the top ten. What was sequenced was blood. These receptors originate from an older woman in good health.

There are a few counts of this clonotype. J is TRBJ2-3 and V is TRBV5-1; D might be TRBD2 (5 bases). The CDR3 has 16 residues. Germline V gene lookup returns CDR1 SGHRS and CDR2 YFSETQ. Trimming cost V 1 base and J 5 bases, with 17 bases left between them. DNA for the CDR3: TGCGCCAGCAGCTTGCCCCAGACCTACGGGGAAGATACGCAGTATTTT. Translating gives CASSLPQTYGEDTQYF.

The chain has TRBV6-2 or TRBV6-3 and TRBJ2-7; 7 bases fit TRBD1. Germline CDR1 reads MNHEY; CDR2 reads SVGEGT. Trimming took 7 bases from V and 6 from J; bases not matched to a gene: 9. The CDR3 is 13 amino acids. The CDR3 sequence: CASTKGTVGEQYF. The CDR3 DNA sequence: TGTGCCAGCACTAAAGGGACAGTTGGCGAGCAGTACTTC.

This chain connects TRBV24-1 to TRBJ2-7; no clear D. Germline V CDR1 and CDR2: KGHDR, SFDVKD. The CDR3 contains 12 residues. V was shortened by 5 bases and J by 5 bases, with 9 bases between the two germline ends. In DNA, the CDR3 is TGTGCCACCAGTGGGCCTTCCCACGAGCAGTACTTC. Encoded protein: CATSGPSHEQYF.

The chain combines TRBV7-6 with TRBJ2-7; TRBD2 agrees at 10 bases. V lost 0 bases to trimming and J lost 7 bases; unmatched junction nucleotides: 9. Germline CDR1 SGHVS, CDR2 FNYEAQ. CDR3 length equals 16 residues. The CDR3 region has the DNA TGTGCCAGCAGCTTAGCCCTCAGGACTAGCGGACGTGAGCAGTACTTC. The encoded protein is CASSLALRTSGREQYF.

The genes are TRBV30 and TRBJ1-4; D possibly corresponds to TRBD1 (6 bases). Trimming took off 0 bases at V and 4 bases at J, with 9 bases between the two ends. The CDR3 is 14 amino acids. Germline lookup yields CDR1 GTSNPN and CDR2 SVGIG (reference sequence). CDR3 coding DNA: TGTGCCTGGAGTGTTGGACAGCTTAATGAAAAACTGTTTTTT. Residues: CAWSVGQLNEKLFF.

The chain employs TRBV12-3 or TRBV12-4 and TRBJ2-1; D remains ambiguous. The CDR3 loop spans 16 amino acids. The V end was cut by 3 bases, the J end by 2 bases, with 14 bases between. The CDR3 nucleotides read TGTGCCAGCAGTTTTTTTGGGGAAAGGGCCTACAATGAGCAGTTCTTC. Its translation: CASSFFGERAYNEQFF.

With respect to this clonotype: A read error is likely, as this CDR3 ends without the conserved phenylalanine or tryptophan. V gene TRBV5-1 combines with J gene TRBJ2-5; D gene ambiguous. Near its end, the DNA agrees better with TRBJ2-7, so the J call may be wrong. The germline gives CDR1 SGHRS, CDR2 YFSETQ. The CDR3 is 14 amino acids. CDR3 coding DNA: TGCGCCAGCAGCTTAACCATCGGTATCTACGAGCAGTACATC. It encodes CASSLTIGIYEQYI.

In this sample, this clonotype turned up a few times. The chain links TRBV27 to TRBJ2-3; a weak D match, TRBD1 (5 bases). Trimming shortened V by 5 bases and J by 2 bases, and 20 bases separated the two germline ends. The CDR3 loop spans 17 amino acids. Germline-derived CDR1 and CDR2 are MNHEY and SMNVEV (reference sequence). CDR3 amino acids: CASSRLGAQAFTDTQYF. The CDR3, as DNA: TGTGCCAGCAGTAGGTTAGGGGCCCAAGCCTTCACAGATACGCAGTATTTT.

This chain links TRBV7-2 with TRBJ2-3; 10 bases are a match to TRBD2. Trimming at V came to 3 bases and at J to 1 base, leaving 4 bases not matched to a gene. The CDR3 runs to 16 residues. CDR1 is SGHTA, CDR2 FQGNSA, per germline. The DNA of the CDR3 is TGTGCCAGCAGCTTCCCCGGACTAGCGGGCACAGATACGCAGTATTTT. Translating it yields CASSFPGLAGTDTQYF.

This clonotype was seen a few times. V and J are TRBV29-1 and TRBJ2-3; TRBD1 is a possible D gene (6 bases). Germline CDR1 and CDR2: SQVTM and ANQGSEA. V lost 5 bases and J lost 2, with 11 bases in between. This CDR3 comprises 13 residues. CDR3 sequence reads: CSVTGSLTDTQYF. Here the CDR3 DNA reads TGCAGCGTTACAGGGTCCCTCACAGATACGCAGTATTTT.

As concerns this clonotype: Compared with germline, one end of the junction differs, possibly owing to a read error. In DNA form, the CDR3 reads TGTGCTAGCAGCTTCCCCGGGACAGGGCGGTCCTACGAGCAGTACTTC. It is translated as CASSFPGTGRSYEQYF. V is TRBV7-2 and J is TRBJ2-7; 9 bases match TRBD1. The CDR3 sequence is 16 residues long. Germline V gives CDR1 SGHTA, CDR2 FQGNSA.

The chain couples TRBV28 to TRBJ2-5, with 12 bases aligning to TRBD2. The V and J ends lost 5 bases and 3 bases, in that order; junction bases with no gene match: 4. The CDR3 has 15 amino acids. The germline V gene has CDR1 MDHEN and CDR2 SYDVKM. CDR3 DNA sequence: TGTGCCAGCAGTAGGACTAGCGGGACCAAAGAGACCCAGTACTTC. Translation: CASSRTSGTKETQYF. The whole variable domain, remainder taken from reference TRBV28 and TRBJ2-5, is DVKVTQSSRYLVKRTGEKVFLECVQDMDHENMFWYRQDPGLGLRLIYFSYDVKMKEKGDIPEGYSVSREKKERFSLILESASTNQTSMYLCASSRTSGTKETQYFGPGTRLLVL.

V usage is TRBV10-3 and J usage is TRBJ2-1; D unclear. CDR3 length equals 13 residues. The germline V and J ends were trimmed by 0 bases and 6 bases, with 6 bases remaining between them. Germline CDR1 ENHRY, CDR2 SYGVKD. The CDR3 DNA is TGTGCCATCAGTGAGTCGACGGTCAATGAGCAGTTCTTC. This sequence encodes CAISESTVNEQFF.

This chain connects TRBV20-1 to TRBJ2-1; D uncertain. The CDR3 loop spans 16 amino acids. Germline V gives CDR1 DFQATT, CDR2 SNEGSKA (reference sequence). Trimming pared 0 bases from V and 2 bases from J, leaving 14 bases between. The CDR3 nucleotides are TGCAGTGCTAGAGATCCCCGGTCTGGCGCCTACAATGAGCAGTTCTTC. It specifies CSARDPRSGAYNEQFF.

The chain couples TRBV3-1 to TRBJ2-5; either TRBD1 or TRBD2 may supply D (5 bases each). The CDR3 totals 15 residues. V lost 2 bases and J 5 bases, leaving 15 bases between the germline ends. CDR1 is LGHDT and CDR2 is YNNKEL in the germline V gene (reference sequence). CDR3 bases: TGTGCCAGCAGCCAAAACTCCGGGGCCGGGGAGACCCAGTACTTC. This codes for CASSQNSGAGETQYF.

This clonotype was picked up a small number of times. J is TRBJ2-7 and V is TRBV12-3 or TRBV12-4, with 9 bases matching TRBD1. The CDR3 consists of 14 residues. V lost 5 bases, J lost 4 bases, and 6 bases stayed unmatched. This chain's CDR3 is CASSHGTGSYEQYF. The CDR3 nucleotides read TGTGCCAGCAGTCACGGGACAGGGTCGTACGAGCAGTACTTC.

J is TRBJ1-4 and V is TRBV20-1, with D perhaps matching TRBD1 (5 bases). Germline V gene sequence: CDR1 DFQATT, CDR2 SNEGSKA (reference sequence). The CDR3 covers 13 residues. V was shortened by 4 bases and J by 6 bases, with 12 bases between the two germline ends. This chain's CDR3 is CSAIQGPDEKLFF. The CDR3 DNA reads as TGCAGTGCTATCCAGGGTCCGGATGAAAAACTGTTTTTT.

This clonotype was seen a few times. The J gene is TRBJ2-7, the V gene TRBV4-1; D unresolved. Trimming stripped 0 bases from V and 5 bases from J, with 14 bases between. CDR1 and CDR2 (germline): MGHRA, YSYEKL. This CDR3 contains 15 residues. CDR3 protein: CASSQDHYGFNEQYF. The CDR3 DNA follows: TGCGCCAGCAGCCAAGATCATTACGGGTTCAACGAGCAGTACTTC.

The chain combines TRBV12-3 or TRBV12-4 with TRBJ2-5; D is ambiguous. The germline V and J ends were trimmed by 3 bases and 1 base, with 12 bases remaining between them. CDR3 size: 15 residues. The CDR3 loop is CASSLSQAIQETQYF. The CDR3 nucleotides read TGTGCCAGCAGTTTGAGTCAGGCCATCCAAGAGACCCAGTACTTC.

The chain uses TRBV6-1 and TRBJ2-5, with no clear D. The CDR3 extends over 12 amino acids. The V end was cut by 5 bases, the J end by 2 bases, with 6 bases between. Germline V gene data show CDR1 as MNHNS and CDR2 as SASEGT. CDR3 DNA sequence: TGTGCCAGCAGTATGATACAAGAGACCCAGTACTTC. This encodes CASSMIQETQYF.

The chain combines TRBV24-1 with TRBJ2-4; 7 bases are shared with TRBD2. J was trimmed by 6 bases and V by 0 bases; bases with no gene match: 1. Germline CDR1 is KGHDR and CDR2 is SFDVKD. CDR3 length equals 14 residues. The CDR3 loop is CATSDLSSGNIQYF. The CDR3 coding sequence is TGTGCCACCAGTGATTTGTCTAGCGGAAACATTCAGTACTTC.